A selection of T cell receptor beta chains follows, all from one sample in a study of tumor and adjacent non-tumor tissue in lung cancer. From the multiplex PCR reads, TCRdb called clonotypes with MiXCR, one entry per CDR3 protein. The repertoire holds about 78,000 distinct CDR3 sequences, around 86% seen once, with 13% in the top ten. The sample taken for sequencing was lung tumor tissue. These receptors were taken from a woman aged 45 to 65 with non-small cell lung cancer. Each CDR3 is given with its conserved first and last residue. A D gene is named only where the DNA matches it firmly. Expanded clones are given a class, and other clones once, few, many or no size at all.

TRBV7-6	TRBJ1-1	few	TRBD1	TGTGCCAGCAGCTTAGACACAGGGGAAGGGACTGAAGCTTCCTTT	CASSLDTGEGTEASF
TRBV7-9	TRBJ1-2	once	TRBD1	TGTGCCAGCAGCCGAGGGGACAGGGATAGCTACACCTTC	CASSRGDRDSYTF
TRBV29-1	TRBJ2-1	.	.	TGCAGTGTTAAACAAGTCTACTACTACAATGAGCAGTTCTTC	CSVKQVYYYNEQFF
TRBV10-3	TRBJ2-1	few	.	TGTGCCATTGACGCGGGATGGCGCACGAATGAGCAGTTCTTC	CAIDAGWRTNEQFF
TRBV11-1	TRBJ2-3	.	.	TGTGTCGGCAGCTTAAGTCCCTCCCCCGCAGATACGCAGTATTTT	CVGSLSPSPADTQYF
TRBV4-1	TRBJ1-1	.	.	TGCGCCAGCAGCCAAGACCTCTATAGGGTCTGCACTGAAGCTTTCTTT	CASSQDLYRVCTEAFF
TRBV6-2/TRBV6-3	TRBJ2-1	.	.	TGTGCCAGCAGTTCCGGACGTCGGGGCGAGCAGTTCTTC	CASSSGRRGEQFF
TRBV29-1	TRBJ2-5	.	TRBD2	TGCAGCGCCGGGGTAGCGGGAGGTATCTACGAGACCCAGTACTTC	CSAGVAGGIYETQYF
TRBV7-2	TRBJ2-1	once	TRBD2	TGCGCCACAATCTCTAGCGGGAGGAAGTACAATGAGCAGTTCTTC	CATISSGRKYNEQFF
TRBV12-3/TRBV12-4	TRBJ2-2	.	.	TGTGCCAGCAGTAACACCGCGGAGTTGTTTTTT	CASSNTAELFF
TRBV11-1	TRBJ2-5	once	.	TGTGCCGGCAGCTCTTACAAGGGCCAAGAGACCAAGTACTTC	CAGSSYKGQETKYF
TRBV5-1	TRBJ2-1	few	TRBD1	TGCGCCAGCAGCTTGGGGGACAGGGAGCACAATGAGCAGTTCTTC	CASSLGDREHNEQFF
TRBV11-1	TRBJ2-7	.	.	TGTGCCAGCAGCCACTTGGACAGCCCCTACGAGCAGTATTTC	CASSHLDSPYEQYF
TRBV5-6	TRBJ2-7	.	.	TGTGCCAGCTGCTTGGACAGCTTCTACGAGCAGTACTTC	CASCLDSFYEQYF
TRBV7-2	TRBJ2-1	.	.	TGTGCCAGCAGCTTAGGCTCGTGCTCCTACAATGAGCAGTTCTTC	CASSLGSCSYNEQFF
TRBV4-1	TRBJ1-5	.	TRBD1	TGCGCCAGCAGCCAAGTTGGGACAGGCCCCGGCAGTCAGCCCCAGCATTTT	CASSQVGTGPGSQPQHF
TRBV6-6	TRBJ2-7	.	.	TGTGTCAGCACCGCCGACAGCGAGAAGTACTTC	CVSTADSEKYF
TRBV6-1	TRBJ2-4	.	.	TGTGCCAGCACTGAATTCCGTCTATCTGGGGGACAAAACATTCAGTACTTC	CASTEFRLSGGQNIQYF
TRBV6-1	TRBJ1-4	.	.	TGTGCCAACAGTGAATTAGAAAAACTGTTTTTT	CANSELEKLFF
TRBV6-1	TRBJ2-1	.	.	TGTGCCAGCAAGAGCCTAACAGGGCCCTTTGTGGATATGCAGTTCTTC	CASKSLTGPFVDMQFF
TRBV6-6	TRBJ2-1	.	.	TGTGCCAGCAGTTACGGGGACCCTAGGAATGAGCAGTTCTTC	CASSYGDPRNEQFF
TRBV5-4	TRBJ2-1	.	TRBD2	TGTGCCAGCAGCGTGCCGGGTCTAGCGGGTAATGGGCAGTTCTTC	CASSVPGLAGNGQFF
TRBV29-1	TRBJ2-1	.	TRBD2	TGCAGCGTTATTTCCGCGGGAGGGCCCTATGAACAGTTCTTC	CSVISAGGPYEQFF
TRBV4-1	TRBJ1-5	medium-sized	TRBD1	TGCGCCAGCAGCCAAGGCGACAGGGACAGTCAGCCCCAGCATTTT	CASSQGDRDSQPQHF
TRBV5-5	TRBJ2-1	.	TRBD1	TGTGCCAGCAGTTCCCTAGGGACAGGGGATCCCAATGAGCAGTTATTC	CASSSLGTGDPNEQLF
TRBV20-1	TRBJ2-3	.	TRBD2	TGCAGTGCCTCGACTAGCGTCCCAGATACGCAGTACTTT	CSASTSVPDTQYF
TRBV28	TRBJ2-3	.	.	TGTGCCAGCCTTCCGGCTATCACAGATACGCAGTATTTT	CASLPAITDTQYF
TRBV6-1	TRBJ1-3	.	.	TGTGGCAGCAGTGGGGTCAGGTTAAACTCTGGAAACACCATATATTTT	CGSSGVRLNSGNTIYF
TRBV6-5	TRBJ2-7	.	.	TGTGCCTGCAGGTCCTTATTGCGGAACTCCTACGAGCAGTACTTC	CACRSLLRNSYEQYF
TRBV6-1	TRBJ1-2	.	.	TGTGCCAGCAGTCCGGACAGCGGTCTTGCCTACACCTTC	CASSPDSGLAYTF
TRBV20-1	TRBJ2-1	.	.	TGCAGTGCTAGAACACTATCAATGGGTGAGCAGTTTTTC	CSARTLSMGEQFF
TRBV20-1	TRBJ2-7	.	.	TGCAGTGCTAGAATCCCCGGCGAGCAGTACTTC	CSARIPGEQYF
TRBV5-5	TRBJ2-3	many	TRBD2	TGTGCCAGCAGGTGGACTAGCGGAAAAAGCACAGATACGCAGTATTTT	CASRWTSGKSTDTQYF
TRBV4-2	TRBJ2-7	few	TRBD2	TGTGCCAGTGCCTCCGGACTAGTGGACTCCTACGAGCAGTACTTC	CASASGLVDSYEQYF
TRBV5-5	TRBJ2-7	.	TRBD1	TGTGCCAGCAGTCAAGACGTACAGGGGGCCTACGAGCGGTACTTC	CASSQDVQGAYERYF
TRBV20-1	TRBJ1-6	few	.	TGCAGTGCGCAGATTAAAAATTCACCCCTCCACTTT	CSAQIKNSPLHF
TRBV29-1	TRBJ2-7	.	TRBD1	TGCAGCGTCATAGGGACAGGGGGTATTGTCGAGCAGTCCTTC	CSVIGTGGIVEQSF
TRBV7-2	TRBJ2-7	many	.	TGTGCCAGCAGCTTAAGCGGCAGCAGGTACGAGCAGTACTTC	CASSLSGSRYEQYF
TRBV6-6	TRBJ2-2	.	.	TGTACCAGCAGTATGGACTGGGGGAACATCATGGAGCTGTTTTTT	CTSSMDWGNIMELFF
TRBV11-3	TRBJ2-1	many	.	TGTGCCAGCAGCCCCACACCTGGCAATGAGCAGTTCTTC	CASSPTPGNEQFF
TRBV4-1	TRBJ1-4	.	TRBD1	TGTGCAAACAGACGACAGGGGTCTAATGAAAAACTGTTTTTT	CANRRQGSNEKLFF
TRBV4-2	TRBJ2-5	.	.	TGTACCAGCAGCCATGCCCACGGGGGCCACCAAGAGACCCAGTACTTC	CTSSHAHGGHQETQYF
TRBV11-2	TRBJ2-7	.	.	TGTGCCAGCAGCAAGAGTTATGGGGCCCAGACTAGGGGGAGTCTTGGGGAGCATAACTTC	CASSKSYGAQTRGSLGEHNF
TRBV29-1	TRBJ2-1	.	.	TGCAGCGTCGTCCCAGATTTCTACAATGAGCAGCTCTTC	CSVVPDFYNEQLF
TRBV4-3	TRBJ1-1	.	TRBD1	TGCGCCAGGAGCCAAGACCATACGGACAGGGCCAGAGCTTTCTTT	CARSQDHTDRARAFF
TRBV4-3	TRBJ2-6	once	.	TGCGCCAGCAGGCAAGACGCAGGTTTATCTGGGGCCAACGTGCTGACTTTC	CASRQDAGLSGANVLTF
TRBV6-1	TRBJ2-4	few	TRBD1	TGTGCCAGCAGTGTAGGACAGGTAACTCAGTACTTC	CASSVGQVTQYF
TRBV20-1	TRBJ2-7	.	.	TGCAGTGCTCATACTAGAGACCCCTACGAGCAGTACTTC	CSAHTRDPYEQYF
TRBV20-1	TRBJ2-3	.	TRBD2	TGCAGTGCTAGTTCCCGACAAGGGGCGGTAGCGGGAGTGACTAGCACAGATACGCACTATTTT	CSASSRQGAVAGVTSTDTHYF
TRBV6-6	TRBJ2-7	.	TRBD2	TGTGCCAGTAGATTGACCCCGGGAGGTTACGACCAGTACTTC	CASRLTPGGYDQYF
TRBV29-1	TRBJ1-5	.	TRBD1	TGTAGCGTTGAATGGTTCGGGCTTGCGACAGGGGATCAGCCCCAGCATTTT	CSVEWFGLATGDQPQHF
TRBV29-1	TRBJ2-5	.	TRBD1	TGCAGCATTCTGGGGACAGGCCAAGAGACCCAGTACTTC	CSILGTGQETQYF
TRBV19	TRBJ2-2	few	.	TGTGCCAGTAGTATTTCCAGCGGAGAGAACACCGGGGAGCTGTTTTTT	CASSISSGENTGELFF
TRBV20-1	TRBJ2-1	.	TRBD2	TGCAGTGCTAGAGCCGCTAGCGGGATATGGGGTGAGCATTTCTTC	CSARAASGIWGEHFF
TRBV6-1	TRBJ2-1	.	.	TGTGCCAGCAAGAGCCTAACAAGGTCCTTTGTGGATGTACAGTTCTTC	CASKSLTRSFVDVQFF
TRBV5-6	TRBJ1-4	.	.	TGTGCCAGCAGCCTGAGACAGGATTTGGCTGAAAAACTGTTTTTT	CASSLRQDLAEKLFF